This T cell receptor (beta chain) was observed in a study of blood T cell repertoires in COVID-19 (TCRdb year 2020). In the study overall: Samples covering the acute and convalescent phases of COVID-19 were provided by collaborators in the United States, Italy and Spain. The samples were drawn from the first 160 participants of the ongoing ImmuneRACE study and from 950 to 1,500 subjects provided by 6 global collaborators. The material from the prospective study consisted of cDNA or gDNA derived from T cells, B-cell-depleted T cells, or PBMCs. A freely available public database, intended as a resource for researchers studying the immune response to SARS-CoV-2, is where the repertoires were released. Deeply sampled blood TCRbeta repertoires from subjects exposed to, actively infected with, or recovered from COVID-19 were included in the dataset. HLA class I and class II types, where available, came from metadata supplied by the sample provider rather than from assay-based typing. A de-identified subject ID, COVID-19 status, age in years and sex were almost always included in the sample metadata.

In the prospective study, participants were about 18 to 90 years old, resided in 24 geographic areas of the United States, and were enrolled through a virtual design. In the prospective study, cohorts were assigned on the basis of participant-reported clinical history obtained from a screening survey and a study questionnaire. A participant counted as exposed if, within 2 weeks of entering the study, that participant had been in contact with someone who had a PCR-confirmed or clinician-diagnosed COVID-19 case. In the prospective study, mobile phlebotomists collected whole blood, serum and a nasopharyngeal or oropharyngeal swab from each participant. Additional blood draws and questionnaires over an approximately 2-month period could optionally be provided by prospective study participants. Before DNA extraction, blood samples from the prospective study were shipped at room temperature or frozen.

Including the terminal cysteine and phenylalanine, the CDR3 comprises 12 residues. The entry retains the CDR3 DNA only, 36 bases that are in frame from base 1. V is reduced by 5 bases and J by 3 bases, leaving a spacing of 11 bases between them. For CDR1 and CDR2, the germline V gene lists SQVTM and ANQGSEA. Broad study findings and their caveats: The amount of clinical and demographic metadata varied by source and participant and was provided uncurated.

TCRbeta CDR3 regions were amplified from genomic DNA using the immunoSEQ Assay, a bias-controlled multiplex PCR. The paper's data handling went like this. Within the assay, amplification of reference gene primers was used to estimate how many nucleated cells each sample contained. To quantify the absolute abundance of each unique TCRbeta CDR3 rearrangement, sequence reads were collapsed and filtered. For each sample, productive Simpson clonality was calculated as the square root of Simpson's diversity index over productive rearrangements. Here the immuneACCESS table is served through TCRdb, limited to in-frame sequences with V and J called. Missing clones are a known gap in these copies; in checked studies unresolved V genes cover under half, and the rest lacks a known reason. V, J and clone size derive from that table, while D and trimming were established from the DNA sequence. For this sample there are 180,000 or so clones; approximately 80% appear just once. The ten largest clones capture approximately 14% of the sample.

Only a few counts were recorded for this clone. Its antigen target is currently unknown. Per-base qualities were not stored, and no clone one base away is much larger. This receptor was obtained from a man in his 60s who had been exposed to COVID-19. Sequencing was done on a sample of PBMCs or T cells enriched from blood (not recorded which). The chain links TRBV29-1 with TRBJ2-7; a tentative D match to TRBD2 spans 5 bases. The CDR3 region reads CSVWAGGYEQYF. The base sequence is TGCAGCGTTTGGGCGGGCGGCTACGAGCAGTACTTC.